Sequencing of this TCR beta chain was carried out in a study of blood T cells in healthy people across ages. Per the germline V gene, CDR1 is MNHNY and CDR2 is SVGAGI (reference sequence). V was cut by 7 bases and J by 0 bases, with 15 bases left in between. This CDR3 is 15 amino acids long. A second roughly 6 to 12 cycle PCR used barcoded and J-beta primers. A template-switch adaptor that had 12 random nucleotides put a tag on each cDNA molecule. Each sample yielded at least 2.5 million CDR3-containing paired-end reads. One entry per CDR3 protein results from TCRdb running MiXCR on the 5' RACE reads. The table has around 1,600,000 distinct CDR3 sequences, about 45% seen once.

The receptor's source is a young woman in good health. The sequencing sample was made of blood. V gene TRBV6-6 combines with J gene TRBJ1-1, with D perhaps TRBD1 (5 bases). The CDR3 spells CASTDRGRVNTEAFF. The DNA for the CDR3 is TGTGCCAGCACCGACCGGGGCAGGGTGAACACTGAAGCTTTCTTT.